This T cell receptor (beta chain) derives from a study of cytomegalovirus exposure and HLA in healthy donors. Study details: Among the approximately 400 donors who were genotyped, about 80% fell in the genetic ancestry cluster that is associated with self-reported Caucasian donors. Regarding the study as a whole: A later analysis associated approximately 17,000 TCR beta sequences with HLA alleles at a 0.05 false discovery rate.

Of note for this clone: The antigen is undetermined.

In the PCR, 60 Vbeta and 13 Jbeta primers were used. Measured with immunoSEQ multiplex PCR; TCRdb has only the in-frame clones, and not every one. The table lists 90,000 to 110,000 clones, over 70% of them singletons, with 1.3% in the top ten. This CDR3 spans 15 amino acids. V dropped 3 bases and J dropped 7; count of bases not matched to a gene: 3. Germline-derived CDR1 and CDR2 are LGHNA and YSLEER. Sampled while nominally healthy, donors likely had unrecorded immune exposures. Sequenced input: PBMCs. The chain uses TRBV4-3 and TRBJ1-6; TRBD1 matches 10 bases. The TCR comes from a man aged 40-50 years in good health and CMV-seronegative. The CDR3 nucleotides read TGCGCCAGCAGCCAGGCGGGACAGGGGAATTCACCCCTCCACTTT. It codes for CASSQAGQGNSPLHF.